This entry lists 18 T cell receptor beta chains sequenced from one sample in a study of monozygotic twins with cystic fibrosis. Clones were sequenced by immunoSEQ multiplex PCR, and TCRdb holds only the in-frame ones, with some missing. The profile covers tens of thousands of clones, with about 87% appearing a single time and around 1.5% taken by the ten largest. Sequencing used blood. The source of these receptors is a girl aged 2-10 years with cystic fibrosis.

The chain recombines TRBV5-4 with TRBJ1-1, with D possibly matching TRBD1 (6 bases). There are 14 residues in the CDR3. V was cut by 4 bases and J by 1 base, with 11 bases left in between. CDR1 and CDR2 (germline): SGHNT, YYREEE (reference sequence). As DNA, the CDR3 is TGTGCCAGCAGCCATGACAGGAGGAACACTGAAGCTTTCTTT. Translation: CASSHDRRNTEAFF.

The V gene is TRBV19, the J gene TRBJ1-6; perhaps TRBD1 as D (5 bases). Deletions cut 3 bases from V and 10 bases from J, with 16 bases between. Germline V gene data show CDR1 as LNHDA and CDR2 as SQIVND (reference sequence). The CDR3 is 15 amino acids. The CDR3 nucleotides are TGTGCCAGTAGTATTGGTTCAGGGTTAGGGTCACCCCTCCACTTT. This encodes CASSIGSGLGSPLHF.

CDR3 bases: TGTGCCAGCAGCTTAGTCGGAGGGGTTAGGGACACTGAAGCTTTCTTT. Its protein is CASSLVGGVRDTEAFF. J is TRBJ1-1 and V is TRBV7-9; maybe TRBD1 (5 bases). CDR3 length equals 16 residues. The germline V and J ends were trimmed by 1 base and 3 bases, with 15 bases remaining between them. In germline, CDR1 is SEHNR, CDR2 FQNEAQ (reference sequence).

The V and J genes are TRBV6-1 and TRBJ2-1, with D perhaps matching TRBD1 (5 bases). The V gene lost 3 bases and the J gene lost 5 bases, with 17 bases spanning the gap. Germline V CDR1 and CDR2: MNHNS, SASEGT. CDR3 length: 16 amino acids. CDR3 nucleotides: TGTGCCAGCAGTGAGATAGAAGGGCAGGGTAACAATGAGCAGTTCTTC. Protein sequence: CASSEIEGQGNNEQFF.

The chain joins TRBV2 to TRBJ2-5, with D possibly TRBD1 on 6 matching bases. The CDR3 has 15 residues. Deletions cut 2 bases from V and 4 bases from J, with 14 bases between. Germline V gene data show CDR1 as SNHLY and CDR2 as FYNNEI. The CDR3 here is CASSESDRDRETQYF. CDR3 nucleotide sequence: TGTGCCAGCAGTGAATCGGACAGAGACAGAGAGACCCAGTACTTC. The whole variable domain, filled in from reference TRBV2 and TRBJ2-5, reads EPEVTQTPSHQVTQMGQEVILRCVPISNHLYFYWYRQILGQKVEFLVSFYNNEISEKSEIFDDQFSVERPDGSNFTLKIRSTKLEDSAMYFCASSESDRDRETQYFGPGTRLLVL.

The rearrangement joins TRBV7-8 to TRBJ1-2, with TRBD1 matching 9 bases. The germline V gene has CDR1 SGHVS and CDR2 FQNEAQ. V gave up 4 bases and J gave up 5 bases; unmatched junction bases: 17. CDR3 length: 18 amino acids. The CDR3 protein is CASSYSAGTGTLPYGYTF. Written as DNA, the CDR3 is TGTGCCAGCAGCTATTCCGCCGGGACAGGGACCTTGCCTTATGGCTACACCTTC.

In DNA, the CDR3 is TGTGCCAGCAGCTTAGCGGGGGCCAGCAATCAGCCCCAGCATTTT. Amino acids: CASSLAGASNQPQHF. This sequence joins TRBV7-2 and TRBJ1-5, with a possible D match to TRBD1 (6 bases). CDR1 and CDR2 from the germline V gene are SGHTA and FQGNSA. The V and J ends lost 0 bases and 1 base respectively, with 7 bases between them. The CDR3 is made up of 15 amino acids.

This clone was detected a few times. The rearrangement joins TRBV30 to TRBJ1-5; the D is unclear. Germline CDR1 and CDR2: GTSNPN and SVGIG (reference sequence). The V end lost 2 bases, the J end lost 6 bases, and 8 bases lay between the germline ends. This CDR3 comprises 12 residues. The CDR3 DNA reads TGTGCCTGGAGTCCAAGGAGTCAGCCCCAGCATTTT. Residues: CAWSPRSQPQHF. The whole variable domain, remainder taken from reference TRBV30 and TRBJ1-5, is SQTIHQWPATLVQPVGSPLSLECTVEGTSNPNLYWYRQAAGRGLQLLFYSVGIGQISSEVPQNLSASRPQDRQFILSSKKLLLSDSGFYLCAWSPRSQPQHFGDGTRLSIL.

This chain's CDR3 is CASNLRGVANTGELFF. The DNA of the CDR3 is TGTGCCAGCAATCTCCGGGGAGTCGCGAACACCGGGGAGCTGTTTTTT. This rearrangement joins TRBV2 to TRBJ2-2, with D possibly being TRBD2 (5 bases). The germline V gene has CDR1 SNHLY and CDR2 FYNNEI. The CDR3 runs 16 residues. V was shortened by 7 bases and J by 0 bases, with 15 bases between the two germline ends.

This rearrangement joins TRBV7-9 to TRBJ2-3; 7 bases align to TRBD1. This CDR3 is 18 amino acids long. V gave up 0 bases and J gave up 2 bases; unmatched junction bases: 11. The germline CDR1 and CDR2 sequences are SEHNR and FQNEAQ (reference sequence). DNA for the CDR3: TGTGCCAGCAGCTTAGCAGGGGCCGGGACAGTAGTCACAGATACGCAGTATTTT. This encodes CASSLAGAGTVVTDTQYF.

CDR3 in DNA: TGTGCCAGCAGTCAGGGACAGTTACAAGAGACCCAGTACTTC. Protein: CASSQGQLQETQYF. The chain links TRBV6-5 to TRBJ2-5; 7 nucleotides line up with TRBD1. The ends lost 5 bases at V and 2 bases at J; junction bases unmatched: 5. CDR1 and CDR2 (germline): MNHEY, SVGAGI. This CDR3 contains 14 residues.

J is TRBJ1-6 and V is TRBV6-4; D remains ambiguous. The CDR3 length is 13 residues. Germline V gene sequence: CDR1 MRHNA, CDR2 SNTAGT. The germline V and J ends were trimmed by 2 bases and 8 bases, with 7 bases remaining between them. The CDR3 spells CASSDTWDSPLHF. The CDR3 coding sequence is TGTGCCAGCAGTGACACTTGGGATTCACCCCTCCACTTT.

The CDR3 protein is CSVVGGSTDTQYF. The DNA of the CDR3 is TGCAGCGTTGTGGGCGGGAGCACAGATACGCAGTATTTT. The chain carries TRBV29-1 and TRBJ2-3; the D gene is possibly TRBD2 (5 bases). Between the trimmed V and J ends, which lost 4 bases and 0 bases, there was a span of 8 bases. This CDR3 has 13 amino acids. CDR1 and CDR2 (germline): SQVTM, ANQGSEA.

This clone was picked up a small number of times. V usage is TRBV30 and J usage is TRBJ1-6; TRBD1 agrees at 7 bases. The V gene's germline CDR1 is GTSNPN and CDR2 SVGIG (reference sequence). This CDR3 contains 14 residues. The V and J ends lost 2 bases and 9 bases, in that order; junction bases with no gene match: 7. The CDR3 sequence is CAWSTGTVTSPLHF. The CDR3 DNA sequence: TGTGCCTGGAGTACCGGGACAGTGACTTCACCCCTCCACTTT.

In DNA, the CDR3 is TGTGCCACCAGCAGCTATAGAAGGGGGGTCAATTACGAGCAGTACTTC. Translated: CATSSYRRGVNYEQYF. The V gene is TRBV15, the J gene TRBJ2-7, with D tentatively TRBD1 or TRBD2 (6 bases each). This CDR3 region has 16 residues. CDR1 LNHNV and CDR2 YYDKDF come from the germline V gene (reference sequence). Trimming stripped 3 bases from V and 4 bases from J, with 19 bases between.

The chain links TRBV30 to TRBJ2-3, with D tentatively TRBD1 (6 bases). CDR1 is GTSNPN and CDR2 is SVGIG in the germline V gene (reference sequence). Trimming pared 0 bases from V and 6 bases from J, leaving 13 bases between. The CDR3 has 14 amino acids. The CDR3, as DNA: TGTGCCTGGAGTGTATTAACAGGGAAGGATACGCAGTATTTT. This gives the protein CAWSVLTGKDTQYF. Full variable domain (rest looked up from reference TRBV30 and TRBJ2-3): SQTIHQWPATLVQPVGSPLSLECTVEGTSNPNLYWYRQAAGRGLQLLFYSVGIGQISSEVPQNLSASRPQDRQFILSSKKLLLSDSGFYLCAWSVLTGKDTQYFGPGTRLTVL.

The V and J genes are TRBV7-9 and TRBJ2-1; 11 positions match TRBD2. The CDR3 contains 15 residues. V was pared by 5 bases and J by 5 bases, with 5 bases of the junction left unmatched. Germline CDR1 is SEHNR and CDR2 is FQNEAQ (reference sequence). In DNA form, the CDR3 reads TGTGCCAGCAGCCCTCTAGCGGGGGGAAACAATGAGCAGTTCTTC. This sequence encodes CASSPLAGGNNEQFF. The whole variable domain, filled in from reference TRBV7-9 and TRBJ2-1, reads DTGVSQNPRHKITKRGQNVTFRCDPISEHNRLYWYRQTLGQGPEFLTYFQNEAQLEKSRLLSDRFSAERPKGSFSTLEIQRTEQGDSAMYLCASSPLAGGNNEQFFGPGTRLTVL.

J is TRBJ2-7 and V is TRBV30, with 7 bases fitting TRBD1. J lost 3 bases, V lost 4 bases, and 6 bases had no gene match. Germline CDR1 GTSNPN, CDR2 SVGIG (reference sequence). There are 13 residues in the CDR3. This CDR3 is CAWTTGVGYEQYF. The CDR3 region has the DNA TGTGCCTGGACCACAGGGGTTGGCTACGAGCAGTACTTC.